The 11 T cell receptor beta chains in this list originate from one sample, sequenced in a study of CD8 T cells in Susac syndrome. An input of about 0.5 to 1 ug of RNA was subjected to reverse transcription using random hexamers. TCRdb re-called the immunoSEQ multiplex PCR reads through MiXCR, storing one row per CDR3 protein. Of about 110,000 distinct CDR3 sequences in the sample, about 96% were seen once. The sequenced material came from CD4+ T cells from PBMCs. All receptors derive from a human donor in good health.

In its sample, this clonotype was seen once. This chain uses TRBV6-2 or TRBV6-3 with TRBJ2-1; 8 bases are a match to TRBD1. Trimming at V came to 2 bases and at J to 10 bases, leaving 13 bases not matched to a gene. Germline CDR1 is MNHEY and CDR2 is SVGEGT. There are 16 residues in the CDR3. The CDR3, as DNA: TGTGCCAGCAGTTACGGGTTTGGACAGGGTACGAGAGAGCAGTTCTTC. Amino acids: CASSYGFGQGTREQFF.

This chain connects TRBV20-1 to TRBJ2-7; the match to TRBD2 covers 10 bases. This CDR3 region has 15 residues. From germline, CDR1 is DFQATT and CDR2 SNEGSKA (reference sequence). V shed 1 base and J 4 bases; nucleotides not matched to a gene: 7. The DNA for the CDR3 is TGCAGTGCTAGAGGACCTAGCGGGAGAGCGTACGAGCAGTACTTC. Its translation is CSARGPSGRAYEQYF.

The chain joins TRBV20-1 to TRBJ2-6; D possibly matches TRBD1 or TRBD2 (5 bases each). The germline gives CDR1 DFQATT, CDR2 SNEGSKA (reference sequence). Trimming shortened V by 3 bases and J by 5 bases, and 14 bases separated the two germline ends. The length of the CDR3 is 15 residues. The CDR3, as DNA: TGCAGTGCTAGCCAGGGACGGGGTCGGGCCAACGTCCTGACTTTC. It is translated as CSASQGRGRANVLTF.

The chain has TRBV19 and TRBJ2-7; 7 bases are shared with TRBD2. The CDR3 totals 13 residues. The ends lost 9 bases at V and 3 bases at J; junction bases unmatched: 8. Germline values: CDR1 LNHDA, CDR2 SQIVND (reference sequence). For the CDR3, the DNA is TGTGCCAGAAAAAGCGGGGTGGACTACGAGCAGTACTTC. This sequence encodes CARKSGVDYEQYF.

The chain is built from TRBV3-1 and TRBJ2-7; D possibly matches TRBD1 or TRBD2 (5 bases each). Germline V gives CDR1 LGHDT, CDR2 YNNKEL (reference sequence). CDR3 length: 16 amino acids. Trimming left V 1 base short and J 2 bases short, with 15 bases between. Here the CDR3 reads CASSQVVGTQTYEQYF. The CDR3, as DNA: TGTGCCAGCAGCCAAGTAGTGGGGACCCAGACCTACGAGCAGTACTTC.

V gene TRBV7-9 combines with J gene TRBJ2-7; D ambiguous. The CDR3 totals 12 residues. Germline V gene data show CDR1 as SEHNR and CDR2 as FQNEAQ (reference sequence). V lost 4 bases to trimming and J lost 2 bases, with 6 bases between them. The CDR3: CASSYSTYEQYF. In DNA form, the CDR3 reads TGTGCCAGCAGCTATTCTACCTACGAGCAGTACTTC. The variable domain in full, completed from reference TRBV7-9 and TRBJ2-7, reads DTGVSQNPRHKITKRGQNVTFRCDPISEHNRLYWYRQTLGQGPEFLTYFQNEAQLEKSRLLSDRFSAERPKGSFSTLEIQRTEQGDSAMYLCASSYSTYEQYFGPGTRLTVT.

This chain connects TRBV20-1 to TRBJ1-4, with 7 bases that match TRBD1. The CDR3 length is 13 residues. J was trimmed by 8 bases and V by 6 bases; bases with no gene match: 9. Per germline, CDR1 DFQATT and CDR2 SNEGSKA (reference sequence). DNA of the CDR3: TGCAGTGCCGTACAGGGGAGGAAAGAAAAACTGTTTTTT. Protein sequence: CSAVQGRKEKLFF.

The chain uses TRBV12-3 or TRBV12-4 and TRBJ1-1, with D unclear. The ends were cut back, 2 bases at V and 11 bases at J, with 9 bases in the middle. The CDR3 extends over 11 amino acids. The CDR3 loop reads CASSLRVRAFF. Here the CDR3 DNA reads TGTGCCAGCAGTTTACGGGTACGGGCTTTCTTT.

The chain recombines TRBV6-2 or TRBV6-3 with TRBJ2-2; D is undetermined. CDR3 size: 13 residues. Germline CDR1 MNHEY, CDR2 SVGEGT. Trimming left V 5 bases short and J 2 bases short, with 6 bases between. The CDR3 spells CASSGANTGELFF. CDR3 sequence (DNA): TGTGCCAGCAGTGGCGCAAACACCGGGGAGCTGTTTTTT.

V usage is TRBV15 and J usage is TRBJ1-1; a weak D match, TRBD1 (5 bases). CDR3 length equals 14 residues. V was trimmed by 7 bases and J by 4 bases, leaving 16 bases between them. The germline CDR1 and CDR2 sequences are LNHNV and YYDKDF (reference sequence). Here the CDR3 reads CATTRGAGITEAFF. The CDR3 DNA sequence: TGTGCCACCACCCGTGGGGCCGGGATCACTGAAGCTTTCTTT. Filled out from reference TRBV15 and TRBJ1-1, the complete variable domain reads DAMVIQNPRYQVTQFGKPVTLSCSQTLNHNVMYWYQQKSSQAPKLLFHYYDKDFNNEADTPDNFQSRRPNTSFCFLDIRSPGLGDTAMYLCATTRGAGITEAFFGQGTRLTVV.

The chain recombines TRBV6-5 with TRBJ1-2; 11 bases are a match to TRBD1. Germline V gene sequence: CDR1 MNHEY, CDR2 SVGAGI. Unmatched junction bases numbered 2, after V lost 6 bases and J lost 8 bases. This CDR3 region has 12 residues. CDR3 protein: CASRRTGGGYTF. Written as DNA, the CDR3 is TGTGCCAGCAGACGGACAGGGGGCGGCTACACCTTC.